This T cell receptor (beta chain) was observed in a study of shared clonotypes between healthy human individuals. A remark on this clone: Its antigen remains unidentified.

Whole-study results and caveats: Exclusively blood specimens were collected; tissue repertoires likely differ. Lower generation probabilities were found for non-shared clonotypes than for those shared by all four donors.

The protocol was immunoSEQ multiplex PCR, while the TCRdb copy is restricted to in-frame clones and leaves out a portion. The sample consists of over a million clones, approximately 72% of them appearing once. Per germline, CDR1 SGHVS and CDR2 FQNEAQ. This CDR3 is 13 amino acids long. Trimming stripped 4 bases from V and 1 base from J, with 7 bases between. V usage is TRBV7-8 and J usage is TRBJ2-5; no clear D. Sequenced sample: memory CD4+ T cells sorted from blood. Subset indicated: CD45RA-negative fraction. This TCR derives from a man younger than 30 in good health. CDR3 DNA: TGTGCCAGCAGCTCCGGGCGCCAAGAGACCCAGTACTTC. Translated, it gives CASSSGRQETQYF.